Below, 29 T cell receptor beta chains from the same sample are listed, as sequenced in a study of blood T cell repertoires in COVID-19. Profiled with immunoSEQ multiplex PCR; TCRdb holds only in-frame clones, not every one. Here the sample spans around 150,000 clones, over 75% being singletons. The sample consisted of peripheral blood. The source is an older man with acute or convalescent COVID-19.

The chain employs TRBV12-3 or TRBV12-4 and TRBJ1-2; tentative D call: TRBD1 (5 bases). V lost 3 bases, J lost 8 bases, and 13 bases lay in between. The CDR3 runs 13 residues. The chain's CDR3 is CASSFKGRSGYTF. The CDR3 coding sequence is TGTGCCAGCAGTTTCAAGGGGCGTTCCGGCTACACCTTC.

On this clone itself: The sample has other DNA sequences that encode this CDR3 too. This chain joins TRBV5-1 and TRBJ2-2; perhaps TRBD1 as D (6 bases). This CDR3 has 14 amino acids. Germline-derived CDR1 and CDR2 are SGHRS and YFSETQ. V was shortened by 5 bases and J by 2 bases, with 10 bases between the two germline ends. CDR3 amino acids: CASSGQLNTGELFF. The DNA for the CDR3 is TGCGCCAGCAGTGGACAGCTCAACACCGGGGAGCTGTTTTTT.

The chain uses TRBV27 and TRBJ2-5; a weak D match, TRBD2 (5 bases). CDR3 length: 14 residues. Germline V lookup: CDR1 MNHEY, CDR2 SMNVEV (reference sequence). V shed 2 bases and J shed 2 bases, with 9 bases lying between them. The CDR3 loop is CASSLGSGQETQYF. The CDR3 DNA is TGTGCCAGCAGTTTAGGGTCGGGACAAGAGACCCAGTACTTC.

The chain links TRBV19 to TRBJ2-7; 9 nucleotides agree with TRBD2. This CDR3 has 13 residues. V was pared by 8 bases and J by 7 bases, with 9 bases of the junction left unmatched. Germline V gene lookup returns CDR1 LNHDA and CDR2 SQIVND (reference sequence). The CDR3 loop is CASAGGGLSEQYF. In nucleotides, the CDR3 is TGTGCCAGTGCGGGGGGGGGCCTGTCGGAGCAGTACTTC.

The chain recombines TRBV5-6 with TRBJ1-5; D not resolved. The ends were cut back, 1 base at V and 5 bases at J, with 7 bases in the middle. Germline V CDR1 and CDR2: SGHDT, YYEEEE. CDR3 length equals 13 residues. This CDR3 is CASSLFQDQPQHF. The CDR3 bases are TGTGCCAGCAGCTTGTTTCAGGATCAGCCCCAGCATTTT.

The chain couples TRBV24-1 to TRBJ2-7; 13 bases are a match to TRBD2. The germline V gene has CDR1 KGHDR and CDR2 SFDVKD. Losses at the gene ends were 4 bases for V and 5 bases for J; bases not matched to a gene: 7. CDR3 size: 16 residues. CDR3 DNA: TGTGCCACCAGTGACACCCGACTAGCGGGAGGTAACGAGCAGTACTTC. Residues: CATSDTRLAGGNEQYF.

The chain uses TRBV5-1 and TRBJ2-3; TRBD2 agrees at 14 bases. CDR3 size: 17 residues. V lost 4 bases, J lost 1 base, and 5 bases stayed unmatched. Germline loops: CDR1 SGHRS, CDR2 YFSETQ. The CDR3 DNA sequence: TGCGCCAGCAGCCCGGGGACTAGCGGGGGCCGCACAGATACGCAGTATTTT. Protein: CASSPGTSGGRTDTQYF.

The chain uses TRBV9 and TRBJ1-3, with D possibly matching TRBD1 (5 bases). Looked up from germline, CDR1 is SGDLS and CDR2 is YYNGEE. Trimming left V 5 bases short and J 4 bases short, with 16 bases between. The CDR3 is 15 residues long. The CDR3 DNA reads as TGTGCCAGCAGAGCCCACGGGGGTGGCGGAAACACCATATATTTT. Protein sequence: CASRAHGGGGNTIYF. Variable domain in full (rest from reference TRBV9 and TRBJ1-3): DSGVTQTPKHLITATGQRVTLRCSPRSGDLSVYWYQQSLDQGLQFLIQYYNGEERAKGNILERFSAQQFPDLHSELNLSSLELGDSALYFCASRAHGGGGNTIYFGEGSWLTVV.

The chain uses TRBV19 and TRBJ1-2, with D possibly matching TRBD1 (6 bases). The CDR3 is made up of 14 amino acids. Germline CDR1 and CDR2: LNHDA and SQIVND (reference sequence). Trimming shortened V by 6 bases and J by 8 bases, and 19 bases separated the two germline ends. The CDR3 DNA reads as TGTGCCAGTAGCGGGACAAGCCCCCGTCAGGGCTACACCTTC. This codes for CASSGTSPRQGYTF.

This chain connects TRBV23-1 to TRBJ1-2; tentative D call: TRBD1 (6 bases). TRBV23-1 is known as an ORF, though its function is uncertain. The V end lost 2 bases, the J end lost 4 bases, and 14 bases lay between the germline ends. This CDR3 is 15 amino acids long. The CDR3 coding sequence is TGCGCCAGCAGTCAACTTCCGACAGGATCCTATGGCTACACCTTC. Protein: CASSQLPTGSYGYTF.

The rearrangement joins TRBV28 to TRBJ1-1; 8 bases match TRBD1. With 8 bases clipped from V and 11 bases from J, the junction kept 16 bases outside the gene matches. The CDR3 consists of 14 residues. Per the germline V gene, CDR1 is MDHEN and CDR2 is SYDVKM. The CDR3 loop is CASRTDRARRRAFF. The CDR3 DNA follows: TGTGCCAGCCGGACGGACAGGGCTAGGCGCAGGGCTTTCTTT.

The rearrangement uses TRBV4-1 and TRBJ1-1; no firm D call. The V gene lost 4 bases and the J gene lost 1 base, with 19 bases spanning the gap. The CDR3 consists of 17 residues. Per germline, CDR1 MGHRA and CDR2 YSYEKL. The chain's CDR3 is CASSPVSGRVGNTEAFF. The CDR3 DNA follows: TGCGCCAGCAGCCCGGTAAGCGGGAGGGTGGGGAACACTGAAGCTTTCTTT.

The J gene is TRBJ2-2, the V gene TRBV4-3; TRBD1 matches 11 bases. Germline lookup yields CDR1 LGHNA and CDR2 YSLEER. The CDR3 has 17 amino acids. The V gene end was trimmed by 1 base and the J gene end by 3 bases; junction bases not matched to a gene: 4. Here the CDR3 DNA reads TGCGCCAGCAGCCAAGCGGACAGGGGGCGCGACACCGGGGAGCTGTTTTTT. Translated: CASSQADRGRDTGELFF.

The rearrangement uses TRBV18 and TRBJ1-3, with D unresolved. The CDR3 contains 18 residues. CDR1 and CDR2 (germline): KGHSH, LQKENI. V gave up 2 bases and J gave up 0 bases, with 17 bases separating them. CDR3 DNA sequence: TGTGCCAGCTCACCAAGCATGCGGAGCCCGCGCTCTGGAAACACCATATATTTT. Translated, it gives CASSPSMRSPRSGNTIYF.

This rearrangement joins TRBV18 to TRBJ1-2; D is undetermined. The V and J ends lost 2 bases and 4 bases respectively, with 11 bases between them. This CDR3 contains 14 residues. Germline CDR1 reads KGHSH; CDR2 reads LQKENI. This CDR3 is CASSPGHSLYGYTF. The DNA for the CDR3 is TGTGCCAGCTCACCAGGTCACAGCCTCTATGGCTACACCTTC.

J is TRBJ1-5 and V is TRBV18; TRBD1 is a possible D gene (6 bases). The germline V gene has CDR1 KGHSH and CDR2 LQKENI. The CDR3 extends over 15 amino acids. Trimming shortened V by 5 bases and J by 7 bases, and 18 bases separated the two germline ends. CDR3 amino acids: CASSDRVGGRQPQHF. DNA of the CDR3: TGTGCCAGCTCAGATAGGGTCGGGGGGCGACAGCCCCAGCATTTT. Full variable domain (remainder filled in from reference TRBV18 and TRBJ1-5): NAGVMQNPRHLVRRRGQEARLRCSPMKGHSHVYWYRQLPEEGLKFMVYLQKENIIDESGMPKERFSAEFPKEGPSILRIQQVVRGDSAAYFCASSDRVGGRQPQHFGDGTRLSIL.

This clone came up once. The chain couples TRBV16 to TRBJ1-1; 10 positions agree with TRBD1. This CDR3 has 13 residues. V lost 4 bases and J lost 6; bases outside the gene matches: 2. Per the germline V gene, CDR1 is KGHSY and CDR2 is FQNENV. The CDR3 DNA reads TGTGCCAGCAGCCGGGACAGGGGATCTGAAGCTTTCTTT. This codes for CASSRDRGSEAFF.

The V and J genes are TRBV6-1 and TRBJ1-2, with D tentatively TRBD1 (5 bases). Looked up from germline, CDR1 is MNHNS and CDR2 is SASEGT. V lost 3 bases to trimming and J lost 8 bases, with 19 bases between them. This CDR3 contains 15 residues. CDR3: CASSDRDSYLRGYTF. The CDR3 nucleotides read TGTGCCAGCAGTGACCGGGACTCATATCTGAGGGGCTACACCTTC.

The chain has TRBV11-3 and TRBJ2-1; TRBD2 matches 7 bases. This CDR3 spans 18 amino acids. Germline V gene sequence: CDR1 SGHNT, CDR2 YENEEA. The V and J ends lost 0 bases and 2 bases, in that order; junction bases with no gene match: 10. This chain's CDR3 is CASSLDQGGSRAYNEQFF. The CDR3 coding sequence is TGTGCCAGCAGCTTAGATCAGGGCGGGAGTAGGGCCTACAATGAGCAGTTCTTC.

The chain recombines TRBV20-1 with TRBJ2-1; D is unclear. The ends were cut back, 6 bases at V and 3 bases at J, with 3 bases in the middle. CDR1 and CDR2 from the germline V gene are DFQATT and SNEGSKA (reference sequence). The CDR3 is 10 residues long. The CDR3 is CSALYNEQFF. In nucleotides, the CDR3 is TGCAGTGCCCTCTACAATGAGCAGTTCTTC.

The chain carries TRBV5-1 and TRBJ1-5; D gene uncertain. CDR3 length: 16 residues. Germline lookup yields CDR1 SGHRS and CDR2 YFSETQ. Deletions cut 2 bases from V and 0 bases from J, with 12 bases between. This chain's CDR3 is CASSFAPEDSNQPQHF. The CDR3 DNA is TGCGCCAGCAGCTTTGCCCCTGAGGATAGCAATCAGCCCCAGCATTTT.

This sequence joins TRBV7-6 and TRBJ1-5; D not resolved. CDR1 and CDR2 from the germline V gene are SGHVS and FNYEAQ. V lost 1 base and J 5 bases, leaving 15 bases between the germline ends. This CDR3 is 16 amino acids long. The CDR3, as DNA: TGTGCCAGCAGCTTAGGCGCTGGGAGACCCGATCAGCCCCAGCATTTT. Protein product: CASSLGAGRPDQPQHF.

V is TRBV5-4 and J is TRBJ2-3; D unresolved. Per the germline V gene, CDR1 is SGHNT and CDR2 is YYREEE (reference sequence). V lost 3 bases and J 4 bases, leaving 6 bases between the germline ends. This CDR3 spans 12 amino acids. CDR3 in DNA: TGTGCCAGCAGCTCCACTGCAGATACGCAGTATTTT. Its translation is CASSSTADTQYF.

This clone has a single count. The V gene is TRBV11-3, the J gene TRBJ1-1, with 9 bases identical to TRBD1. V was pared by 5 bases and J by 2 bases, with 9 bases of the junction left unmatched. CDR1 and CDR2 (germline): SGHNT, YENEEA. The CDR3 is made up of 16 amino acids. The CDR3: CASSKGGQGGNTEAFF. The CDR3 bases are TGTGCCAGCAGCAAGGGGGGACAGGGTGGAAACACTGAAGCTTTCTTT.

A single count supports this clone. This chain joins TRBV18 and TRBJ1-4, with D uncertain. From germline, CDR1 is KGHSH and CDR2 LQKENI. The CDR3 sequence is 15 residues long. Trimming removed 2 bases from V and 0 bases from J, with 7 bases in between. The CDR3 reads CASSPKSATNEKLFF. The DNA of the CDR3 is TGTGCCAGCTCACCAAAGTCGGCAACTAATGAAAAACTGTTTTTT.

The V and J genes are TRBV19 and TRBJ2-1, with 8 bases lining up with TRBD1. The CDR3 consists of 15 residues. Germline CDR1 is LNHDA and CDR2 is SQIVND (reference sequence). V lost 8 bases, J lost 1 base, and 7 bases stayed unmatched. The CDR3 sequence: CASEPGQGSYNEQFF. CDR3 DNA sequence: TGTGCCAGTGAACCCGGACAGGGTTCCTACAATGAGCAGTTCTTC.

The V call is TRBV6-5, the J call TRBJ2-5; D call uncertain. Trimming shortened V by 2 bases and J by 1 base, and 8 bases separated the two germline ends. This CDR3 spans 14 amino acids. CDR1 MNHEY and CDR2 SVGAGI come from the germline V gene. As DNA, the CDR3 is TGTGCCAGCAGTTACGCCAGGCCCCAAGAGACCCAGTACTTC. Amino acids: CASSYARPQETQYF.

The chain links TRBV6-5 to TRBJ2-3, with 8 positions matching TRBD1. CDR1 and CDR2 from the germline V gene are MNHEY and SVGAGI. The CDR3 is 14 amino acids. Trimming cost V 6 bases and J 3 bases; bases outside gene matches: 5. This CDR3 reads CASRMDRATDTQYF. The CDR3 DNA is TGTGCCAGCAGGATGGACAGGGCAACAGATACGCAGTATTTT.

This clone was recorded only once. The rearrangement links TRBV19 to TRBJ2-7; 7 bases are shared with TRBD1. This CDR3 comprises 14 residues. V shed 4 bases, J shed 0 bases, and the junction held 3 bases outside the gene matches. Germline CDR1 reads LNHDA; CDR2 reads SQIVND (reference sequence). DNA of the CDR3: TGTGCCAGTAGTAGTAGGGGGCACTCCTACGAGCAGTACTTC. It translates to CASSSRGHSYEQYF. Filled out from reference TRBV19 and TRBJ2-7, the complete variable domain reads DGGITQSPKYLFRKEGQNVTLSCEQNLNHDAMYWYRQDPGQGLRLIYYSQIVNDFQKGDIAEGYSVSREKKESFPLTVTSAQKNPTAFYLCASSSRGHSYEQYFGPGTRLTVT.